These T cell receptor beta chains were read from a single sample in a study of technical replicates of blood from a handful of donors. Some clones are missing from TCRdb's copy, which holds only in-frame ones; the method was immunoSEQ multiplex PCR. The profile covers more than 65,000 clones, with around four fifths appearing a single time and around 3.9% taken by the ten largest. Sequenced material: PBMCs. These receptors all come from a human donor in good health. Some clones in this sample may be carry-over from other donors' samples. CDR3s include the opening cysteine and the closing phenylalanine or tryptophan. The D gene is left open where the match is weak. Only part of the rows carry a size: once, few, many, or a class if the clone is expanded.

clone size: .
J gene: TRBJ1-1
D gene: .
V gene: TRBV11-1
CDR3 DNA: TGTGCCAGCAGCGCGGGGCGTGAAGCTTTCTTT
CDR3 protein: CASSAGREAFF

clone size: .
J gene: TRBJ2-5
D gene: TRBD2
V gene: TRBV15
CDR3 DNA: TGTGCCACCAGCAGTCCCGCTAGCGGGAGCCAAGAGACCCAGTACTTC
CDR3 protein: CATSSPASGSQETQYF

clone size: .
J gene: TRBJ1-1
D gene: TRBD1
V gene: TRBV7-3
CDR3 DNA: TGTGCCAGCAGGGAAACAGGGGATAACACTGAAGCTTTCTTT
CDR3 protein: CASRETGDNTEAFF

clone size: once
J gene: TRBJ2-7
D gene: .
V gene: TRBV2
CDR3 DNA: TGTGCCAGCAGTGAACGCCAGGGGTTTGCCTACGAGCAGTACTTC
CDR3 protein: CASSERQGFAYEQYF

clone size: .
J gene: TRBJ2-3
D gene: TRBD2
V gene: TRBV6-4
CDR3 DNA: TGTGCCAGCAGTCCCGAGGGTGAAGCGGGGCAGGATACGCAGTATTTT
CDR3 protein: CASSPEGEAGQDTQYF

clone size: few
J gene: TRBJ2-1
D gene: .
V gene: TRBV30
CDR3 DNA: TGTGCCTGGAGCACCCTGGGAGATGAGCAGTTCTTC
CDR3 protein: CAWSTLGDEQFF

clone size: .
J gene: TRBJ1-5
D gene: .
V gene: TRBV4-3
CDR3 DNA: TGCGCCAGCAGCCAGGCCCCGTGGGGAGATAGCAATCAGCCCCAGCATTTT
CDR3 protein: CASSQAPWGDSNQPQHF

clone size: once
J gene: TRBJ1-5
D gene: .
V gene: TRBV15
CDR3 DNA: TGTGCCACCAGCAGAGCACAGGGCTTTCAGCCCCAGCATTTT
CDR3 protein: CATSRAQGFQPQHF

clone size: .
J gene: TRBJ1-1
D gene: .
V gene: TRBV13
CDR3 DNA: TGTGCCAGCATCAGTAGGGGTAGGAATGAAGCTTTCTTT
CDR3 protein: CASISRGRNEAFF

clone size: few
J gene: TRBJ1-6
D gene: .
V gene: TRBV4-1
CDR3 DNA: TGCGCCAGCAGCCAAGGGGATAGGGGTTCACCCCTCCACTTT
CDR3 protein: CASSQGDRGSPLHF

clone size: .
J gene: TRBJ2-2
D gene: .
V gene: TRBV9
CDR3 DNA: TGTGCCAGCAGCCTAAGCGGGGAGCTGTTTTTT
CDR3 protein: CASSLSGELFF

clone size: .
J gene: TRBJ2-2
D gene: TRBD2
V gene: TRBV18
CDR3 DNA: TGTGCCAGCTCAGGGAACTCGCTAGCGGGAGGCAGCCGCGGGGAGCTGTTTTTT
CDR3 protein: CASSGNSLAGGSRGELFF

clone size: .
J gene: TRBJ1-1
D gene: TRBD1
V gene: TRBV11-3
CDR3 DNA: TGTGCCAGCAGCTCACAGGGGACTGAAGCTTTCTTT
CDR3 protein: CASSSQGTEAFF

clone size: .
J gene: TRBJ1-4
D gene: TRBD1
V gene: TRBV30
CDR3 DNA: TGTGCCTGGGGGACAGGGGGCCCAAAAAAACTGTTTTTT
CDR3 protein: CAWGTGGPKKLFF